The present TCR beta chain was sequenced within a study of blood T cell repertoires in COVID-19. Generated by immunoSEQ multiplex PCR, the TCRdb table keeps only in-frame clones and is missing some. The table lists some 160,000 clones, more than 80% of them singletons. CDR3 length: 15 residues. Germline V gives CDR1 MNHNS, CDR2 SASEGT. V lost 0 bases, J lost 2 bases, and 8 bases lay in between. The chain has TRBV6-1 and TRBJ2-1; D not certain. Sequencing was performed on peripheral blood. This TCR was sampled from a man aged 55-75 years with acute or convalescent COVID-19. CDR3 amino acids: CASSEASRAYNEQFF. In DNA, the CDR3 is TGTGCCAGCAGTGAAGCTTCCCGGGCCTACAATGAGCAGTTCTTC.